The entry below describes one T cell receptor (beta chain). The antigen remains undetermined. The data belong to a study of long-term antiretroviral therapy in people with HIV. Investigators performed immunoSEQ version v3.0 at survey level. Sequencing was performed with immunoSEQ multiplex PCR; in TCRdb, only in-frame clones are kept and a portion is missing. The sample shows 35,000 to 50,000 clones, more than 75% of them seen only once. Notes on the study in general: Clonal expansions arising prior to ART prevailed in the repertoire at every time point.

Sample: unsorted PBMCs, taken 0.1 years before starting antiretroviral therapy. This clonotype originated in a woman between 45 and 60 years old with HIV.

CDR3 in DNA: TGTGCCAGCAGCGCGGCCCTCGTAGCGGGGGGCGGGGATACGCAGTATTTT. Its translation: CASSAALVAGGGDTQYF. The chain recombines TRBV9 with TRBJ2-3, with TRBD2 matching 10 bases. CDR1 and CDR2 (germline): SGDLS, YYNGEE. CDR3 length: 17 residues. Losses at the gene ends were 3 bases for V and 6 bases for J; bases not matched to a gene: 13.